Following are 30 T cell receptor beta chains from one sample sequenced in a study of T cells after yellow fever vaccination. A single record per CDR3 protein comes from TCRdb applying MiXCR to the 5' RACE reads. The sample lists about 300,000 distinct CDR3 sequences; around 6.8% were seen once. Here the sequenced sample was PBMCs, taken approximately 40 days after the first yellow fever vaccination. These receptors all come from a man between 18 and 35 years old who received the YFV17D yellow fever vaccine.

This clonotype has ten or more counts. J is TRBJ2-2 and V is TRBV20-1; TRBD1 might be the D (6 bases). The CDR3 sequence is 14 residues long. V lost 1 base to trimming and J lost 2 bases, with 8 bases between them. The germline V gene has CDR1 DFQATT and CDR2 SNEGSKA (reference sequence). CDR3 in amino acids: CSARGQDNTGELFF. The CDR3 coding sequence is TGCAGTGCTAGAGGACAGGACAACACCGGGGAGCTGTTTTTT.

This clonotype was seen repeatedly, ten times or more. V is TRBV5-1 and J is TRBJ2-4; a possible D gene is TRBD1 (6 bases). The CDR3 is 15 residues long. Trimming removed 4 bases from V and 5 bases from J, with 16 bases in between. CDR1 SGHRS and CDR2 YFSETQ come from the germline V gene. The CDR3, as DNA: TGCGCCAGCAGCGACCTTACAGGGTCCCAAAACATTCAGTACTTC. Amino acids: CASSDLTGSQNIQYF.

At least ten counts were recorded for this clonotype. The chain combines TRBV30 with TRBJ2-2; 8 bases agree with TRBD1. This CDR3 region has 13 residues. Per the germline V gene, CDR1 is GTSNPN and CDR2 is SVGIG (reference sequence). The V and J ends lost 3 bases and 6 bases, in that order; junction bases with no gene match: 3. CDR3 DNA sequence: TGTGCCTGGAGCCGACAGGGGTCCGGGGAGCTGTTTTTT. It encodes CAWSRQGSGELFF.

The gene calls are TRBV15 and TRBJ2-2; D is perhaps TRBD1 (6 bases). This CDR3 region has 17 residues. V lost 3 bases and J 1 base, leaving 15 bases between the germline ends. Germline values: CDR1 LNHNV, CDR2 YYDKDF (reference sequence). CDR3 DNA sequence: TGTGCCACCAGCAGGAGGGACAACCACGAGAACACCGGGGAGCTGTTTTTT. Protein: CATSRRDNHENTGELFF.

In its sample, this clonotype was seen a few times. The CDR3 protein is CASSYGTAIEKLFF. The CDR3 region has the DNA TGTGCCAGCAGTTATGGGACAGCAATCGAAAAACTGTTTTTT. The chain combines TRBV6-5 with TRBJ1-4, with TRBD1 matching 7 bases. The germline CDR1 and CDR2 sequences are MNHEY and SVGAGI. J was trimmed by 8 bases and V by 3 bases; bases with no gene match: 6. CDR3 length: 14 residues.

The CDR3 nucleotides are TGCAGTGCTACTCTAGCGGGGGTCCTCTACAATGAGCAGTTCTTC. This translates into CSATLAGVLYNEQFF. V is TRBV20-1 and J is TRBJ2-1; TRBD2 aligns across 10 bases. Germline V gives CDR1 DFQATT, CDR2 SNEGSKA (reference sequence). The ends lost 4 bases at V and 3 bases at J; junction bases unmatched: 6. The CDR3 loop spans 15 amino acids.

In its sample, this clonotype was seen a few times. V usage is TRBV29-1 and J usage is TRBJ1-2; D might be TRBD1 (5 bases). Trimming pared 6 bases from V and 2 bases from J, leaving 10 bases between. This CDR3 contains 12 residues. The germline gives CDR1 SQVTM, CDR2 ANQGSEA. In DNA form, the CDR3 reads TGCAGCGTGACCGGGGCCAACTATGGCTACACCTTC. Protein product: CSVTGANYGYTF.

This clonotype was seen repeatedly, ten times or more. V and J are TRBV7-9 and TRBJ1-5; no clear D. This CDR3 has 14 amino acids. From germline, CDR1 is SEHNR and CDR2 FQNEAQ (reference sequence). Trimming cost V 5 bases and J 2 bases, with 10 bases left between them. This CDR3 is CASSQNGGNQPQHF. CDR3 sequence (DNA): TGTGCCAGCAGCCAAAACGGGGGCAATCAGCCCCAGCATTTT.

The sample holds a few counts of this clonotype. V usage is TRBV3-1 and J usage is TRBJ2-5; weak D call: TRBD2 (6 bases). The CDR3 has 14 residues. Germline CDR1 is LGHDT and CDR2 is YNNKEL (reference sequence). Trimming left V 4 bases short and J 12 bases short, with 21 bases between. As DNA, the CDR3 is TGTGCCAGCAGCCTCCGTACCCCCGGGACTCCTAAGTACTTC. Its translation: CASSLRTPGTPKYF.

This clonotype was observed at least ten times. V is TRBV29-1 and J is TRBJ1-2; a weak D match, TRBD1 (5 bases). CDR1 SQVTM and CDR2 ANQGSEA come from the germline V gene. This CDR3 is built from 14 residues. V lost 6 bases to trimming and J lost 4 bases, with 18 bases between them. This CDR3 is CSVRRIAGSYGYTF. In DNA form, the CDR3 reads TGCAGCGTCCGACGAATTGCAGGGTCCTATGGCTACACCTTC.

This clonotype was seen a few times. The V and J genes are TRBV4-2 and TRBJ2-2, with TRBD1 identical over 7 bases. Germline V gene data show CDR1 as LGHNA and CDR2 as YNFKEQ. V gave up 6 bases and J gave up 7 bases; unmatched junction bases: 11. The CDR3 has 15 amino acids. This chain's CDR3 is CASRHKDRAVGELFF. The CDR3 DNA is TGTGCCAGCAGGCACAAAGACAGGGCGGTCGGGGAGCTGTTTTTT.

This clonotype has more than one count but fewer than ten. The CDR3 DNA reads as TGTGCCAGCTCGGGGGGCCTTTACTACGAGCAGTACGTC. Its translation is CASSGGLYYEQYV. This chain uses TRBV18 with TRBJ2-7, with D perhaps being TRBD1 or TRBD2 (6 bases each). CDR1 KGHSH and CDR2 LQKENI come from the germline V gene. V was shortened by 6 bases and J by 3 bases, with 12 bases between the two germline ends. The CDR3 totals 13 residues.

CDR3 nucleotides: TGTGCCAGCTCGCCAGGGGGGGACAGGGTGGTTGAGCAGTTCTTC. It yields the protein CASSPGGDRVVEQFF. The chain is built from TRBV12-3 or TRBV12-4 and TRBJ2-1; TRBD1 agrees at 9 bases. The V gene end was trimmed by 8 bases and the J gene end by 9 bases; junction bases not matched to a gene: 14. There are 15 residues in the CDR3.

This clonotype has at least ten counts. The chain joins TRBV5-1 to TRBJ1-2; the match to TRBD1 covers 7 bases. Germline CDR1 reads SGHRS; CDR2 reads YFSETQ. With 5 bases clipped from V and 2 bases from J, the junction kept 6 bases outside the gene matches. The CDR3 totals 14 residues. The CDR3 reads CASRRPGQNYGYTF. CDR3 in DNA: TGCGCCAGCAGACGACCGGGACAGAACTATGGCTACACCTTC.

The table lists this clonotype with many counts. V usage is TRBV15 and J usage is TRBJ1-5; no clear D gene. This CDR3 region has 13 residues. V was pared by 8 bases and J by 6 bases, with 14 bases between. From germline, CDR1 is LNHNV and CDR2 YYDKDF (reference sequence). The CDR3 sequence is CATSRGTGQPQHF. The CDR3, as DNA: TGTGCCACCTCTCGTGGAACGGGTCAGCCCCAGCATTTT.

This clonotype turned up a few times. This chain joins TRBV5-1 and TRBJ2-2; TRBD2 is a possible D gene (5 bases). CDR3 size: 15 residues. CDR1 and CDR2 from the germline V gene are SGHRS and YFSETQ. Trimming removed 4 bases at V and 6 bases at J, with 16 bases between. For the CDR3, the DNA is TGCGCCAGCAGCCAGCGAATTTCCGGGGCCGGGGAGCTGTTTTTT. Its translation is CASSQRISGAGELFF. The complete variable domain, with remaining parts taken from reference TRBV5-1 and TRBJ2-2, reads KAGVTQTPRYLIKTRGQQVTLSCSPISGHRSVSWYQQTPGQGLQFLFEYFSETQRNKGNFPGRFSGRQFSNSRSEMNVSTLELGDSALYLCASSQRISGAGELFFGEGSRLTVL.

This clonotype appeared once. The chain links TRBV28 to TRBJ1-5; 12 nucleotides line up with TRBD1. CDR1 and CDR2 (germline): MDHEN, SYDVKM. V lost 3 bases, J lost 4 bases, and 4 bases stayed unmatched. This CDR3 has 16 residues. CDR3 coding DNA: TGTGCCAGCAGTTTCCGGGACAGGGGGCGAAATCAGCCCCAGCATTTT. This translates into CASSFRDRGRNQPQHF.

There are a few counts of this clonotype. V gene TRBV20-1 combines with J gene TRBJ2-3; 8 bases fit TRBD2. The CDR3 loop spans 15 amino acids. The germline CDR1 and CDR2 sequences are DFQATT and SNEGSKA (reference sequence). Losses at the gene ends were 1 base for V and 5 bases for J; bases not matched to a gene: 8. CDR3 protein: CSARVRGAGIDTQYF. In DNA form, the CDR3 reads TGCAGTGCTAGAGTGCGGGGGGCGGGCATAGATACGCAGTATTTT.

V is TRBV28 and J is TRBJ2-7; no clear D. The CDR3 totals 12 residues. The V end was cut by 8 bases, the J end by 5 bases, with 13 bases between. The germline gives CDR1 MDHEN, CDR2 SYDVKM. CDR3 residues: CASGESGHEQYV. CDR3 DNA sequence: TGTGCCAGCGGGGAATCTGGCCACGAGCAGTACGTC.

The sample holds a few counts of this clonotype. The V gene is TRBV19, the J gene TRBJ2-3; D call uncertain. The CDR3 runs 15 residues. CDR1 is LNHDA, CDR2 SQIVND, per germline (reference sequence). Deletions cut 2 bases from V and 2 bases from J, with 11 bases between. This CDR3 is CASSIFGQYTDTQYF. In nucleotides, the CDR3 is TGTGCCAGTAGTATATTTGGGCAGTACACAGATACGCAGTATTTT.

The table lists this clonotype with many counts. The chain has TRBV4-1 and TRBJ1-5; D is unclear. Germline V CDR1 and CDR2: MGHRA, YSYEKL. The CDR3 has 14 amino acids. V shed 1 base and J shed 4 bases, with 8 bases lying between them. The CDR3 region has the DNA TGCGCCAGCAGCCAAGCGGGTGGGAATCAGCCCCAGCATTTT. Translation gives CASSQAGGNQPQHF.

CDR3 DNA sequence: TGCGCCAGCAGCTTGGAGCAGCAGACGGGTGGCTACACCTTC. Amino acid sequence: CASSLEQQTGGYTF. The V gene is TRBV5-1, the J gene TRBJ1-2; D unresolved. With 0 bases removed from V and 7 bases from J, the gap between germline ends came to 13 bases. The CDR3 extends over 14 amino acids. Germline V gene data show CDR1 as SGHRS and CDR2 as YFSETQ. Combining the CDR3 with reference TRBV5-1 and TRBJ1-2 gives the whole variable domain KAGVTQTPRYLIKTRGQQVTLSCSPISGHRSVSWYQQTPGQGLQFLFEYFSETQRNKGNFPGRFSGRQFSNSRSEMNVSTLELGDSALYLCASSLEQQTGGYTFGSGTRLTVV.

This clonotype came up many times. This chain uses TRBV15 with TRBJ2-5; maybe TRBD2 (7 bases). The germline V gene encodes CDR1 LNHNV and CDR2 YYDKDF (reference sequence). Trimming cost V 5 bases and J 7 bases, with 23 bases left between them. CDR3 length: 16 amino acids. The CDR3, as DNA: TGTGCCACCAGCCATCCTCGAACGGGGGGCATGGGGACCCAGTACTTC. Amino acid sequence: CATSHPRTGGMGTQYF.

The chain uses TRBV5-1 and TRBJ1-2, with D possibly being TRBD1 (5 bases). The V end was cut by 0 bases, the J end by 2 bases, with 11 bases between. The CDR3 sequence is 15 residues long. Germline loops: CDR1 SGHRS, CDR2 YFSETQ. CDR3 DNA sequence: TGCGCCAGCAGCTTGGAGGAGGGGATCAACTATGGCTACACCTTC. It encodes CASSLEEGINYGYTF.

This clonotype was recorded at least ten times. The V gene is TRBV9, the J gene TRBJ2-5; D is perhaps TRBD2 (6 bases). Trimming shortened V by 0 bases and J by 4 bases, and 28 bases separated the two germline ends. The germline gives CDR1 SGDLS, CDR2 YYNGEE. The CDR3 runs 20 residues. The CDR3: CASSVAPGFSGQTLGETQYF. Here the CDR3 DNA reads TGTGCCAGCAGCGTAGCCCCGGGGTTTAGCGGCCAAACCCTGGGAGAGACCCAGTACTTC.

J is TRBJ1-6 and V is TRBV10-3; 8 nucleotides match TRBD1. The CDR3 has 18 amino acids. With V trimmed by 6 bases and J by 4 bases, 14 bases remained unmatched. The germline V gene encodes CDR1 ENHRY and CDR2 SYGVKD. This chain's CDR3 is CAISRGWTGRRYNSPLHF. CDR3 sequence (DNA): TGTGCCATCAGCAGAGGATGGACAGGGAGGAGGTATAATTCACCCCTCCACTTT.

The chain uses TRBV20-1 and TRBJ1-2; D is uncertain. V dropped 0 bases and J dropped 8 bases, with 7 bases sitting between them. The CDR3 contains 11 residues. Germline V lookup: CDR1 DFQATT, CDR2 SNEGSKA (reference sequence). CDR3 in amino acids: CSARDPGGYTF. The CDR3 DNA follows: TGCAGTGCTAGAGATCCGGGGGGCTACACCTTC.

The chain recombines TRBV6-5 with TRBJ1-2; 7 bases are a match to TRBD1. CDR1 is MNHEY and CDR2 is SVGAGI in the germline V gene. The CDR3 consists of 15 residues. Losses at the gene ends were 2 bases for V and 3 bases for J; bases not matched to a gene: 6. CDR3 sequence reads: CASSYQGGHDYGYTF. The DNA of the CDR3 is TGTGCCAGCAGTTACCAGGGGGGGCACGACTATGGCTACACCTTC.

Only a few counts were recorded for this clonotype. J is TRBJ1-1 and V is TRBV6-5; tentative D call: TRBD1 (6 bases). This CDR3 is built from 16 residues. V dropped 0 bases and J dropped 5 bases, with 16 bases sitting between them. Germline V gives CDR1 MNHEY, CDR2 SVGAGI. The CDR3 loop reads CASSYSAGDQGTEAFF. The CDR3 DNA reads TGTGCCAGCAGTTACTCGGCAGGGGACCAGGGAACTGAAGCTTTCTTT.

The rearrangement links TRBV29-1 to TRBJ2-5; D might be TRBD1 or TRBD2, each matching 7 bases. The CDR3 loop spans 15 amino acids. The germline V gene encodes CDR1 SQVTM and CDR2 ANQGSEA. Trimming removed 7 bases from V and 4 bases from J, with 22 bases in between. The CDR3 region has the DNA TGCAGCGCCGCAGGCCAGGGGGGGTTAGCAGAGACCCAGTACTTC. Amino acids: CSAAGQGGLAETQYF.